This T cell receptor (beta chain) was profiled in a study of identical twins. V was pared by 5 bases and J by 2 bases, with 8 bases of the junction left unmatched. CDR3 length: 15 amino acids. Each cDNA held unique molecular identifiers, and template switching gave it a universal primer site. TCRdb analysed the 5' RACE reads with MiXCR anew, one entry per CDR3 protein. The table lists approximately 890,000 distinct CDR3 sequences, roughly an eighth of them singletons. This sample was shared with a second study, whose subject was yellow fever vaccine responses in identical twins.

This clonotype was sampled from a woman younger than 30 in good health. The sequencing sample was made of PBMCs. This chain links TRBV12-3 or TRBV12-4 with TRBJ2-5; 7 positions match TRBD2. CDR3 DNA: TGTGCCAGCAGTCGCGGACTAGGCCAACAAGAGACCCAGTACTTC. Translated: CASSRGLGQQETQYF.